This TCR beta chain is drawn from a study of T-cell memory formation after mild COVID-19. Study-wide context: TCR clusters were mostly donor specific.

Study-wide findings and caveats: Clones shrinking from day 15 to 85 showed even CD4/CD8 mixes; later expanders tilted CD4+. Pre-infection memory carried some responding clones, suggesting that cross-reactive memory joined.

TCRdb passed the 5' RACE reads through MiXCR, listing each CDR3 protein once. The sample lists 200,000 to 250,000 distinct CDR3 sequences, around 9.1% occurring once. This clonotype was observed a few times. The antigen remains undetermined. Sequenced input: PBMCs or a T cell subset sorted from them (not recorded which). The sequence was obtained from a man in his late teens or twenties who had mild COVID-19 (a few samples of this study predate the infection). Cell type and time point are not known.

DNA of the CDR3: TGTGCCAGCAGCCAAGAGTGGACTCCGTACAATGAGCAGTTCTTC. Its translation: CASSQEWTPYNEQFF. The rearrangement links TRBV4-2 to TRBJ2-1, with D perhaps TRBD2 (5 bases). CDR1 is LGHNA and CDR2 is YNFKEQ in the germline V gene. Trimming removed 0 bases from V and 4 bases from J, with 10 bases in between. This CDR3 region has 15 residues.